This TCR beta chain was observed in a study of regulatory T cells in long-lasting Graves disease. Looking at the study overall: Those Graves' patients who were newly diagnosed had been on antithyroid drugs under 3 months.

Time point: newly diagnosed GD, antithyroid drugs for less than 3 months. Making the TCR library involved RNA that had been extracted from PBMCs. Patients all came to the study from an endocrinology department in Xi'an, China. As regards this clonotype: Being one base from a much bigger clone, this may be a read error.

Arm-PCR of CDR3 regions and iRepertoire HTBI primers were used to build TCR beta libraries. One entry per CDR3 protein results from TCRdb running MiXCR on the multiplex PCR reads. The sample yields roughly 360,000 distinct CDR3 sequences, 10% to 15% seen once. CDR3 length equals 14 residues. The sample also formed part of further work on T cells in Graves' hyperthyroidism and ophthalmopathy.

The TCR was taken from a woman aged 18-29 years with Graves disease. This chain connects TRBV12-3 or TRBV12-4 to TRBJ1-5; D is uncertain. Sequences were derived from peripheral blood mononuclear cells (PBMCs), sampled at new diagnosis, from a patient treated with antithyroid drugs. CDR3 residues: CASSFRPIPQPKHF. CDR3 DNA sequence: TGTGCCAGCAGTTTCAGACCCATTCCCCAGCCCAAGCATTTT.